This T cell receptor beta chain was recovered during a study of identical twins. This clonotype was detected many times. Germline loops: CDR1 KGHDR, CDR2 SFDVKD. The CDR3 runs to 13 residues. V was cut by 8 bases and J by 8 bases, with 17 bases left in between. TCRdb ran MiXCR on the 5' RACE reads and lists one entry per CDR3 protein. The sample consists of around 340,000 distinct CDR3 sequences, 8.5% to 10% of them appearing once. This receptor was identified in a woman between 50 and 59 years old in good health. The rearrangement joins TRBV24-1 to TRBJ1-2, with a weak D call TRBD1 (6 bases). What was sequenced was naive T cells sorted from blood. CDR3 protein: CATTDGAGGGYTF. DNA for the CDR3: TGTGCCACCACGGACGGTGCCGGGGGCGGCTACACCTTC.